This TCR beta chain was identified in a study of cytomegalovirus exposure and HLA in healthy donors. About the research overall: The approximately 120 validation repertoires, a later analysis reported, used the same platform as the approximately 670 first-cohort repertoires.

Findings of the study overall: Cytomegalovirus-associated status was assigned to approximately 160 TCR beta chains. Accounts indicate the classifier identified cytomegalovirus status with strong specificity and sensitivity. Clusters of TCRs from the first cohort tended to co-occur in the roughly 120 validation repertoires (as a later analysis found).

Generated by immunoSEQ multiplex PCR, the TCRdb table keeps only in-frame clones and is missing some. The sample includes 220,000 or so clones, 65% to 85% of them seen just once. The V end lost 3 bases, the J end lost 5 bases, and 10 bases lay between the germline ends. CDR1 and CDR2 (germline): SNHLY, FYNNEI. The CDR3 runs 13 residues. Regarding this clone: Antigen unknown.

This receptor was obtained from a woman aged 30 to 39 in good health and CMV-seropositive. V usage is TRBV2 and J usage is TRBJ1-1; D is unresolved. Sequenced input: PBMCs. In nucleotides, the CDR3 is TGTGCCAGCAGTGACAGGTGGAGGACTGAAGCTTTCTTT. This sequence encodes CASSDRWRTEAFF.